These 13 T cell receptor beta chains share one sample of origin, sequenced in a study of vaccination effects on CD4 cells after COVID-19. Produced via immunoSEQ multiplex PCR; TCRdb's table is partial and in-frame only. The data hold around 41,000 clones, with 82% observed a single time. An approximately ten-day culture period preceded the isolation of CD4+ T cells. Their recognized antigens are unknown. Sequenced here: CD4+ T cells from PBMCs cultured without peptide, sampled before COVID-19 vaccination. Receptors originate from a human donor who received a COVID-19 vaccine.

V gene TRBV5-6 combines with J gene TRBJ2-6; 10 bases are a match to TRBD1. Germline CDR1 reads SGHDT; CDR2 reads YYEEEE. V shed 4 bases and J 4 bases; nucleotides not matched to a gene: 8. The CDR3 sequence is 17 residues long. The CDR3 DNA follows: TGTGCCAGCAGCAAGGGGACAGGGGTAACGGGGGCCAACGTCCTGACTTTC. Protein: CASSKGTGVTGANVLTF. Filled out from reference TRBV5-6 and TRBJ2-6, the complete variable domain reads DAGVTQSPTHLIKTRGQQVTLRCSPKSGHDTVSWYQQALGQGPQFIFQYYEEEERQRGNFPDRFSGHQFPNYSSELNVNALLLGDSALYLCASSKGTGVTGANVLTFGAGSRLTVL.

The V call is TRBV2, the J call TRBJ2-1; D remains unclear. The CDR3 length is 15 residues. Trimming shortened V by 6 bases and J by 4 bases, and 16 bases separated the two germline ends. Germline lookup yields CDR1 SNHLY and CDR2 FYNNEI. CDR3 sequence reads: CASRSEHLDYNEQFF. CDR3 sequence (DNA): TGTGCCAGCAGATCCGAACATTTAGATTACAATGAGCAGTTCTTC.

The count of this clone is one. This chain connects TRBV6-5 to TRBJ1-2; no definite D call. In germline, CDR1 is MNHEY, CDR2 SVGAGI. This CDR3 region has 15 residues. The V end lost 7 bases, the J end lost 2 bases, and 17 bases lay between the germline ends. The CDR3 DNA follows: TGTGCCAGCACCACCAACCCCGTTCCGAACTATGGCTACACCTTC. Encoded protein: CASTTNPVPNYGYTF.

CDR3 loop: CATSDKAGAQPQHF. In DNA form, the CDR3 reads TGTGCCACCAGTGATAAGGCAGGGGCACAGCCCCAGCATTTT. This chain links TRBV24-1 with TRBJ1-5, with D tentatively TRBD1 (6 bases). The CDR3 extends over 14 amino acids. V was cut by 3 bases and J by 7 bases, with 12 bases left in between. Germline V gene data show CDR1 as KGHDR and CDR2 as SFDVKD.

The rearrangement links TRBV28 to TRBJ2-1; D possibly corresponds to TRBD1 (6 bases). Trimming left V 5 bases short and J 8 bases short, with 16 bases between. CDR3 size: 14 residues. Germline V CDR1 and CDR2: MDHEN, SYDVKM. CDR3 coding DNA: TGTGCCAGCAGTCCTGGGACACCCTTCGATGAGCAGTTCTTC. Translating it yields CASSPGTPFDEQFF.

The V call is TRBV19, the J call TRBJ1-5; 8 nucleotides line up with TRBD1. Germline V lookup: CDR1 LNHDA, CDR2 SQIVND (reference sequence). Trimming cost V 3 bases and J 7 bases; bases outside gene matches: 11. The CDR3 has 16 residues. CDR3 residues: CASSIFQGARGQPQHF. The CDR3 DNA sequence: TGTGCCAGTAGTATTTTTCAGGGGGCGCGGGGCCAGCCCCAGCATTTT.

The CDR3 DNA follows: TGTGCCAGCAGCCACCCCAGCGGGGCCTACAATGAGCAGTTCTTC. It codes for CASSHPSGAYNEQFF. The gene calls are TRBV14 and TRBJ2-1, with 7 bases aligning to TRBD2. The J segment lost 2 bases and the V segment lost 3 bases, leaving 4 bases of the junction unmatched. CDR3 size: 15 residues. Germline V gene lookup returns CDR1 SGHDN and CDR2 FVKESK.

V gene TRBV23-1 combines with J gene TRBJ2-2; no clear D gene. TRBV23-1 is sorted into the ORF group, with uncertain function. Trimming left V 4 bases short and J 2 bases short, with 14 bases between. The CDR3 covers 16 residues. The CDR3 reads CASSLQGRRNTGELFF. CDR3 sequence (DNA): TGCGCCAGCAGTCTCCAAGGAAGGAGAAACACCGGGGAGCTGTTTTTT.

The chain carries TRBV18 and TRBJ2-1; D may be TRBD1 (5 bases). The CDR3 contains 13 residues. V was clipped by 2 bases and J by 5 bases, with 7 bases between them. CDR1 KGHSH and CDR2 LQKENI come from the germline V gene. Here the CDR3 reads CASSPARDNEQFF. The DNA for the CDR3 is TGTGCCAGCTCACCAGCCAGGGACAATGAGCAGTTCTTC.

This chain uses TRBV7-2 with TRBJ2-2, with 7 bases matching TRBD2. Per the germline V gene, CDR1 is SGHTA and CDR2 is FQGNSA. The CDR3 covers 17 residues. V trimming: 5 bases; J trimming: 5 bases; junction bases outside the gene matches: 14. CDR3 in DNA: TGTGCCAGCAGCCAAGGACCCACAGCGGGGAGGACCGGGGAGCTGTTTTTT. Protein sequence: CASSQGPTAGRTGELFF. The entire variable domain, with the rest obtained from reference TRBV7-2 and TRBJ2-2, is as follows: GAGVSQSPSNKVTEKGKDVELRCDPISGHTALYWYRQSLGQGLEFLIYFQGNSAPDKSGLPSDRFSAERTGGSVSTLTIQRTQQEDSAVYLCASSQGPTAGRTGELFFGEGSRLTVL.

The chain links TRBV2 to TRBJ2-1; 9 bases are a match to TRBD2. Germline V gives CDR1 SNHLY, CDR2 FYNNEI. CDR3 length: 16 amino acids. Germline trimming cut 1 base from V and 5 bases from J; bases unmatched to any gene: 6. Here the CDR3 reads CASSEEGLAGNNEQFF. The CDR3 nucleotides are TGTGCCAGCAGTGAAGAAGGGCTAGCGGGGAACAATGAGCAGTTCTTC.

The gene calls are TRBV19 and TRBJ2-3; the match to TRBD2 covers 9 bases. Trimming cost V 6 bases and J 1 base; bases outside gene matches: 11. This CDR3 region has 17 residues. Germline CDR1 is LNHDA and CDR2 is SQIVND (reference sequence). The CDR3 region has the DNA TGTGCCAGTAGGAGAGCGGGGGGATACGGGGGCACAGATACGCAGTATTTT. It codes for CASRRAGGYGGTDTQYF.

CDR3 loop: CASSLHPGQGAFDTQYF. CDR3 sequence (DNA): TGTGCCAGCAGTTTACACCCGGGACAGGGGGCATTTGATACGCAGTATTTT. The V and J genes are TRBV28 and TRBJ2-3; 12 nucleotides agree with TRBD1. V was pared by 2 bases and J by 6 bases, with 9 bases of the junction left unmatched. From germline, CDR1 is MDHEN and CDR2 SYDVKM. This CDR3 is 17 amino acids long. Full variable domain (missing parts from reference TRBV28 and TRBJ2-3): DVKVTQSSRYLVKRTGEKVFLECVQDMDHENMFWYRQDPGLGLRLIYFSYDVKMKEKGDIPEGYSVSREKKERFSLILESASTNQTSMYLCASSLHPGQGAFDTQYFGPGTRLTVL.